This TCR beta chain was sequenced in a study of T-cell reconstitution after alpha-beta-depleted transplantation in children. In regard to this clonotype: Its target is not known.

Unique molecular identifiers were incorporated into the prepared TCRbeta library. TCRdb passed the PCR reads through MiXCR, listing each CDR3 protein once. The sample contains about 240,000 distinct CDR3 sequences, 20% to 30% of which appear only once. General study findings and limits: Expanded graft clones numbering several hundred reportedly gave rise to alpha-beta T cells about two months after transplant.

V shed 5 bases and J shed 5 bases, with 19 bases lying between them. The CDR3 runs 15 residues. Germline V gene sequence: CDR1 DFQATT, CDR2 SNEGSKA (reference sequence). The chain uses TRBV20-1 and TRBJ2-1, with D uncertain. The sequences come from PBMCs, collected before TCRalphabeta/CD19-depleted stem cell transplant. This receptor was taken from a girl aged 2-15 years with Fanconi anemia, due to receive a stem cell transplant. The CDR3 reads CSASLGPLTHNEQFF. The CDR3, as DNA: TGCAGTGCTTCCCTCGGGCCTCTAACCCACAATGAGCAGTTCTTC.